This TCR beta chain came from a study of blood T cell repertoires in COVID-19. Whole-study context: In each case, the material was cDNA or gDNA derived from T cells, B-cell-depleted T cells, or PBMCs.

Germline CDR1 KGHSH, CDR2 LQKENI. The CDR3 has 18 residues. Trimming left V 3 bases short and J 2 bases short, with 20 bases between. Data came from immunoSEQ multiplex PCR; TCRdb stores just in-frame clones and leaves some out. The sample holds about 220,000 clones, 75% to 90% seen once. The Seattle site enrolled patients during active infection and followed them longitudinally. The sample consisted of peripheral blood. The chain employs TRBV18 and TRBJ1-5, with D possibly being TRBD1 (5 bases). The receptor was isolated from an elderly woman with COVID-19, enrolled during active disease. In DNA form, the CDR3 reads TGTGCCAGCTCACCGTTGCCGGTGGGCCGGGGGGGCAATCAGCCCCAGCATTTT. Protein product: CASSPLPVGRGGNQPQHF.